One and the same sample provided the 5 T cell receptor beta chains below, sequenced in a study of somatic mutations in cytotoxic T cells in rheumatoid arthritis. Some clones are missing from TCRdb's copy, which holds only in-frame ones; the method was immunoSEQ multiplex PCR. The sample lists around 15,000 clones; roughly 80% were seen once. Sample: CD8+ T cells sorted from blood. The origin of the receptors is an adult with rheumatoid arthritis.

In its sample, this clone was seen a few times. This chain joins TRBV7-6 and TRBJ1-1; 10 bases line up with TRBD1. The CDR3 consists of 18 residues. Germline CDR1 is SGHVS and CDR2 is FNYEAQ. The junction had 13 bases not matched to a gene; V was cut back by 2 bases and J by 4 bases. The chain's CDR3 is CASSLLRQGASKSTEAFF. The CDR3 region has the DNA TGTGCCAGCAGCTTATTGCGACAGGGGGCGAGTAAGTCCACTGAAGCTTTCTTT.

This chain connects TRBV27 to TRBJ2-7, with D hard to call. CDR1 MNHEY and CDR2 SMNVEV come from the germline V gene (reference sequence). The CDR3 covers 12 residues. The V end was cut by 3 bases, the J end by 2 bases, with 5 bases between. The CDR3 reads CASSFSAYEQYF. The CDR3 DNA reads TGTGCCAGCAGTTTTTCCGCCTACGAGCAGTACTTC.

This chain uses TRBV27 with TRBJ2-1, with no clear D. Germline CDR1 is MNHEY and CDR2 is SMNVEV (reference sequence). The V and J ends lost 2 bases and 1 base respectively, with 9 bases between them. CDR3 size: 15 residues. DNA for the CDR3: TGTGCCAGCAGTTTAGCCCCTAATTCCTACAATGAGCAGTTCTTC. Translated, it gives CASSLAPNSYNEQFF.

The genes are TRBV14 and TRBJ2-7; no firm D call. The CDR3 sequence is 13 residues long. Trimming took off 2 bases at V and 1 base at J, with 6 bases between the two ends. The germline V gene encodes CDR1 SGHDN and CDR2 FVKESK. The CDR3 is CASSQKLSYEQYF. CDR3 coding DNA: TGTGCCAGCAGCCAAAAGCTTTCCTACGAGCAGTACTTC.

The V call is TRBV19, the J call TRBJ2-1; 15 bases fit TRBD2. Germline V lookup: CDR1 LNHDA, CDR2 SQIVND (reference sequence). V dropped 5 bases and J dropped 8; count of bases not matched to a gene: 4. This CDR3 has 15 amino acids. CDR3 sequence: CASSAWTSGGDEQFF. CDR3 nucleotides: TGTGCCAGTAGTGCGTGGACTAGCGGGGGGGATGAGCAGTTCTTC.